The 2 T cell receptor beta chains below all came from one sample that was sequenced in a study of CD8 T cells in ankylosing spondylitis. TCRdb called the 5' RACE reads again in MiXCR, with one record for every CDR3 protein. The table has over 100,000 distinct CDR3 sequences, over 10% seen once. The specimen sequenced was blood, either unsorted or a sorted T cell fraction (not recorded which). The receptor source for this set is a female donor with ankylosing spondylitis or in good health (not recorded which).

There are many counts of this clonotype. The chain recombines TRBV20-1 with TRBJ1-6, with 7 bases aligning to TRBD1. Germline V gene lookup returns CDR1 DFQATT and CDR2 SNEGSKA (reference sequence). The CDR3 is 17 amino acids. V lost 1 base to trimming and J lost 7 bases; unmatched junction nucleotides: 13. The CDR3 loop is CSARAIQGLGRNSPLHF. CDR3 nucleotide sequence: TGCAGTGCTAGAGCCATACAGGGGCTAGGCCGAAATTCACCCCTCCACTTT.

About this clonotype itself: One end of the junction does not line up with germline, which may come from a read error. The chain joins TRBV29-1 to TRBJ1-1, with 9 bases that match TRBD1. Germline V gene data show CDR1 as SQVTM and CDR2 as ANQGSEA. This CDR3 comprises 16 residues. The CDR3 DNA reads TGCAGCATCTTTCCCGGGACAGGGCGCTGGAACACTGAAGCTTACTTT. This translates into CSIFPGTGRWNTEAYF.